This paragraph covers one TCR beta chain sequence. Its antigen is unknown. This sample stems from a study of T cell repertoires in cytomegalovirus infection. Study summary: Public TCR beta signatures indicated both CMV infection and matching HLA type.

Study-level findings and limits: There were carriers of CMV plus the relevant HLA, and cumulative public TCR beta family frequency identified them. Ex vivo, HLA-C-restricted CMV-specific TCR beta clonotypes prevailed over the rest of the response.

TCRdb re-called the reads through MiXCR, storing one row per CDR3 protein. Of over 200,000 distinct CDR3 sequences listed, roughly an eighth are singletons. Per the germline V gene, CDR1 is SGHVS and CDR2 is FNYEAQ. Trimming stripped 5 bases from V and 4 bases from J, with 11 bases between. The CDR3 extends over 13 amino acids. This TCR came from a human donor in good health (CMV status not recorded). Some clones in this sample may be carry-over from other donors' samples. The rearrangement uses TRBV7-6 and TRBJ2-5, with D perhaps matching TRBD2 (6 bases). Sequenced input: PBMCs. CDR3 sequence reads: CASSAQGGETQYF. DNA of the CDR3: TGTGCCAGCAGCGCCCAGGGAGGAGAGACCCAGTACTTC.